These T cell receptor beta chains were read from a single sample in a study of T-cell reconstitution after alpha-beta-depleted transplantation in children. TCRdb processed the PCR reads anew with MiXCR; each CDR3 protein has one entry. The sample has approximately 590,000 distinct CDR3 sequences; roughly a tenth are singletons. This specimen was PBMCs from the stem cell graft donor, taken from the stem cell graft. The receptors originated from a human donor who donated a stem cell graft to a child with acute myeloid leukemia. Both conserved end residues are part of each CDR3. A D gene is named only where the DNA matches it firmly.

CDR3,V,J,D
CASSQSGRASTDTQYF,TRBV3-1,TRBJ2-3,TRBD2
CASSYIQDTQYF,TRBV6-2/TRBV6-3,TRBJ2-3,.
CASSEAPWRTNTGELFF,TRBV5-1,TRBJ2-2,.
CATSTGGTGNTIYF,TRBV15,TRBJ1-3,.
CASSSSGIRTDTQYF,TRBV6-4,TRBJ2-3,TRBD2
CASSSGGQGGNGEQFF,TRBV7-2,TRBJ2-1,TRBD1
CASAYTGELFF,TRBV12-5,TRBJ2-2,.
CASSLVVSRYTGELFF,TRBV5-1,TRBJ2-2,.
CASRDHYEQYF,TRBV27,TRBJ2-7,.
CASSSPTASGNTIYF,TRBV12-3/TRBV12-4,TRBJ1-3,.
CSVTTGGAGDTQYF,TRBV29-1,TRBJ2-3,TRBD1
CASSLEGTSSDTQYF,TRBV5-1,TRBJ2-3,TRBD2
CSVSAGNQETQYF,TRBV29-1,TRBJ2-5,TRBD2
CASSLESRGRAGTEAFF,TRBV7-9,TRBJ1-1,TRBD1
CSARGELGNTIYF,TRBV20-1,TRBJ1-3,.
CASSQEVSYEQYF,TRBV4-3,TRBJ2-7,.
CASRTIGAVETQYF,TRBV2,TRBJ2-5,.
CASSEFTEQYF,TRBV25-1,TRBJ2-7,.
CASSESTLNTGELFF,TRBV5-1,TRBJ2-2,.
CSVSRGATSTDTQYF,TRBV20-1,TRBJ2-3,.
CSVEGQQGTEAFF,TRBV29-1,TRBJ1-1,TRBD1
CASSVAPRDSPLHF,TRBV9,TRBJ1-6,.